Listed here is a single TCR beta chain. Its target is unknown. The data stem from a study of Ad26.COV2.S vaccination and SARS-CoV-2 variants. Study-level information: Into the muscle, Ad26.COV2.S was dosed once or twice, 56 days apart. Findings and caveats of the study: Vaccinees reportedly had broad spike-specific CD8+ and CD4+ T cell responses.

The assay was immunoSEQ multiplex PCR, and TCRdb's table has in-frame clones only and misses some. The sample contains roughly 330,000 clones, almost 90% of which appear only once. Treatment defined: 19 received Ad26.COV2.S at low or high dose, single or two shots; roughly five received placebo; per-sample allocation not given. Sample collection was performed on day 63 after the first vaccine or placebo injection. An Ad26 vector that expressed Wuhan-strain SARS-CoV-2 spike constituted the vaccine. CDR3 length: 13 residues. The germline V gene encodes CDR1 MNHEY and CDR2 SMNVEV (reference sequence). V was shortened by 3 bases and J by 1 base, with 6 bases between the two germline ends.

The receptor comes from a person between 18 and 65 years old who received the Ad26.COV2.S COVID-19 vaccine or a placebo. Sequences were derived from peripheral blood, sampled in a trial of Ad26.COV2.S vaccine versus placebo. The chain employs TRBV27 and TRBJ1-1, with D hard to call. The CDR3 sequence: CASSLVENTEAFF. For the CDR3, the DNA is TGTGCCAGCAGTTTGGTTGAGAACACTGAAGCTTTCTTT.